Listed below are T cell receptor beta chains from one sample, sequenced in a study of prognosis after radiotherapy for stage I lung cancer. TCRdb ran MiXCR on the multiplex PCR reads and lists one entry per CDR3 protein. Altogether roughly 29,000 distinct CDR3 sequences are present, roughly 30% being singletons, with the ten largest covering about 12%. The sample was PBMCs, taken before or after stereotactic body radiation therapy (not recorded which). These receptor sequences come from a donor aged 50 or older with non-small cell lung cancer. CDR3s include the opening cysteine and the closing phenylalanine or tryptophan. A D gene is named only where the DNA matches it firmly.

>TRBV7-9|TRBD1|13
CASTSGGSREQYF
>TRBV6-2/TRBV6-3|NA|12
CASSLRVNTKYF
>TRBV5-1|NA|14
CASSFQGGKRGYTF
>TRBV6-2/TRBV6-3|TRBD2|14
CDSSYGGLGDEQYF
>TRBV2|NA|14
CASSEGFVGSEQFF
>TRBV2|TRBD1|13
CASSAGGVNGYTF
>TRBV7-2|NA|19
CASSLARRTVSDSGNTIYF
>TRBV19|NA|14
CASIPRQEGTEAFF
>TRBV6-5|NA|16
CASSYLLADRRYGYTF
>TRBV3-1|TRBD2|18
CASSRGTSGGSSYNEQFF
>TRBV29-1|TRBD2|15
CSVVGGGSSTDTQYF
>TRBV20-1|TRBD2|16
CSDRGGTRGLSYEQYF
>TRBV20-1|TRBD1|14
CSAPGQGLGGEQFF
>TRBV9|NA|16
CASSPGDTSAADTQYF
>TRBV15|TRBD1|15
CATSRESRGQGEQFF
>TRBV5-6|NA|15
CASSSGTAHTDTQYF
>TRBV5-4|NA|15
CASSSRGLFGNTIYF
>TRBV6-1|NA|16
CASSEGGLGVRSEAFF
>TRBV28|NA|13
CASNTPEREKLFF
>TRBV19|TRBD2|16
CASSMTSGSPANEQFF
>TRBV27|TRBD2|15
CASRSGGAGANVLTF
>TRBV11-1|TRBD1|15
CASILVQGYSYEQYF
>TRBV6-2/TRBV6-3|TRBD2|15
CASSYSSGSTDTQYF
>TRBV28|NA|12
CASSSDRNEQFF